The clone carrying this TCR beta chain occurred a few times. The antigen is undetermined. Samples underwent the assay at deep level. Repertoires were generated with immunoSEQ multiplex PCR, while TCRdb's copy carries only in-frame clones and drops some. Of 950,000 to 1,200,000 clones in the sample, around three quarters are singletons; the top ten hold about 0.94%. This entry belongs to a study of shared clonotypes between healthy human individuals. V trimming: 5 bases; J trimming: 4 bases; junction bases outside the gene matches: 5. The length of the CDR3 is 14 residues. The germline V gene has CDR1 ENHRY and CDR2 SYGVKD. Study-wide results and caveats: Among several donors, approximately 5% of naive CD4 clonotypes were found in common.

The sequence was collected from a man aged 18 to 30 in good health. Some clones in this sample may be carry-over from other donors' samples. Sequences were obtained from memory CD4+ T cells from PBMCs. The subset is: CD45RA-negative fraction. The genes are TRBV10-3 and TRBJ2-3, with 8 positions matching TRBD2. The CDR3 sequence is CAISSGRDADTQYF. In DNA, the CDR3 is TGTGCCATCAGTAGCGGGAGAGACGCAGATACGCAGTATTTT.